This note documents a single T cell receptor (beta chain) sequence. No cognate antigen has been identified for it. Base qualities are not provided; no much larger clone lies one nucleotide away. The data derive from a study of blood T cells in healthy people across ages (dated by TCRdb to the mid-2010s). With respect to the entire study: In model experiments, template switching captured roughly one uniquely barcoded TCR beta cDNA molecule for every two T cells. To avoid experimental bias, donors of different ages were distributed randomly across sequencing lanes. The donors were split into four age groups: young (average 16 years), middle-aged (about 40), aged (over 55) and long-lived (approximately 80). Using deep sequencing normalized with unique cDNA molecular identifiers, the study measured how TCR beta repertoire diversity changes with age. For two donors (one aged 18 to 29 and one aged 80 or older), the study analyzed two additional independent replicas of 1 million unique cDNA reads from the same blood draw. Beyond this particular receptor, the publication reports: The long-lived group showed more naive CD4+ T cells, fewer expanded clones and increased TCR diversity than the aged group, suggesting age selection. Estimates of total diversity based on one million sequenced T cells were considered lower bounds and underestimates. A strong correlation was found between observed TCR beta diversity and the percentage of naive T cells measured by flow cytometry. Since profiling was done on bulk unsorted PBMCs, naive and antigen-experienced compartments could not be conclusively compared. Observed TCR beta diversity per million T cells fell roughly linearly with age, and a significant reduction was already apparent by age roughly 40. Because donor CMV infection status was unknown, age-related changes in expanded clonotypes were potentially confounded.

Donors were around 37 systemically healthy Caucasian individuals from Russia aged roughly 6 to 100 years. Approximately 10 milliliters of peripheral blood were collected from each donor into EDTA-treated Vacutainer tubes. Ficoll-Paque density-gradient centrifugation was used to isolate PBMCs, with at least 6.5 million per sample. Total RNA, at least 6 micrograms per sample, was extracted from PBMCs with Trizol reagent. The percentages of naive CD45RAhigh/CD27high T cells were determined by flow cytometry on a PBMC aliquot from every donor. The library was generated by 5' RACE. A second roughly 6 to 12 cycle PCR used a sample-barcoded 5' primer and a J-beta primer mix. A template-switch 5' adaptor carrying 12 random nucleotides introduced a unique molecular identifier onto each TCR beta cDNA molecule. Each sample yielded at least 3 million CDR3-containing paired-end reads. First-strand cDNA synthesis was performed from all RNA using the Mint cDNA synthesis kit, with priming by a TRBC-specific oligonucleotide. All cDNA was treated with uracil-DNA glycosylase and then went through a first 18-cycle PCR with the universal primers M1SS and BC2_uni_R. Per the source publication's procedure: Each sample was normalized by randomly selecting 1 million high-quality reads, each carrying a distinct molecular identifier. Instead of being binned into consensus sequences, reads that shared molecular identifiers were thrown out. MiTCR, run with a Q25 quality threshold and the strictest error-elimination algorithm, handled CDR3 identification, clonotype clustering and error correction. A nonparametric unseen species model using Euler transformation provided a lower-bound estimate of total TCR beta diversity. TCRdb itself trimmed the public reads at Q25 with fastp, ran MiXCR and retained productive beta chains. Every entry covers one CDR3 protein and lists the most common genes and DNA from its rows. TCRdb, rather than the study authors, made the V and J calls. Here the sample has around 2 million distinct CDR3 sequences; around 42% occur a single time. The ten largest make up roughly 23% of the sample.

This sequence was found in a human donor in good health. The sample taken for sequencing was blood.

The nucleotides are TGCGCCAGCAGCCAAGAGATGGGCCGGGGTGAAGCTTTCTTT. It translates to CASSQEMGRGEAFF. Recombination linked TRBV4-3 to TRBJ1-1; the D gene cannot be resolved reliably. The CDR3 goes from the cysteine to the phenylalanine over 14 residues. The kept DNA is CDR3 alone, 42 bases in frame from the first base. V gives up 0 bases and J gives up 7 bases, and the segment between their germline ends measures 12 bases. The germline V gene gives CDR1 as LGHNA and CDR2 as YSLEER.